The subject of this entry is one T cell receptor beta chain. Trimming took 0 bases from V and 7 from J; bases not matched to a gene: 2. The CDR3 is 15 residues long. Germline V lookup: CDR1 SGHRS, CDR2 YFSETQ. In the authors' workflow: Estimated nucleated cell counts came from reference gene primer amplification. Measured with immunoSEQ multiplex PCR; TCRdb has only the in-frame clones, and not every one. The V and J calls and clone size were taken over from that table, and D and trimming were inferred from the DNA. The sample contains 90,000 to 140,000 clones, 65% to 80% of which appear only once. This sample was included in a study of blood T cell repertoires in COVID-19. Study in general: Whether acute or convalescent, the COVID-19 samples came from the United States, Italy and Spain. Sources were T cells, B-cell-depleted T cells, or PBMCs; the material itself was cDNA or gDNA.

Material: peripheral blood. This clonotype was obtained from a woman aged 70-85 years with acute or convalescent COVID-19. The rearrangement links TRBV5-1 to TRBJ1-4, with 11 bases identical to TRBD1. The CDR3 DNA sequence: TGCGCCAGCAGCTTGGGGGACAGGGGGGTTGAAAAACTGTTTTTT. It codes for CASSLGDRGVEKLFF.